The next 30 T cell receptor beta chains were all read from a single sample in a study of naive and memory T cell subsets. Both TRBC1 and TRBC2 were covered by a beta constant-region primer of two equimolar oligonucleotides. TCRdb independently ran MiXCR on the UMI-ligation and nested PCR reads; one entry per CDR3 protein. The table records around 40,000 distinct CDR3 sequences, about 14% of them present only once. The sample was effector memory CD4+ T cells from blood. Subset of the sample: effector memory, CD45RA- CD27-. These receptors were obtained from a human donor in good health.

The V call is TRBV30, the J call TRBJ1-5; D possibly corresponds to TRBD1 (6 bases). The V end lost 3 bases, the J end lost 4 bases, and 10 bases lay between the germline ends. The CDR3 extends over 13 amino acids. From germline, CDR1 is GTSNPN and CDR2 SVGIG (reference sequence). Written as DNA, the CDR3 is TGTGCCTGGAGAGGGCAGGGGAATCAGCCCCAGCATTTT. Amino acid sequence: CAWRGQGNQPQHF.

This clonotype occurred a few times. The chain joins TRBV14 to TRBJ1-4; D possibly corresponds to TRBD1 (5 bases). Trimming took 1 base from V and 10 from J, leaving 7 bases between them. Germline-derived CDR1 and CDR2 are SGHDN and FVKESK. This CDR3 region has 12 residues. The CDR3 DNA is TGTGCCAGCAGCCAAGTCGGGGGAAAACTGTTTTTT. It specifies CASSQVGGKLFF.

This chain links TRBV20-1 with TRBJ2-7, with TRBD1 identical over 8 bases. Germline V gene lookup returns CDR1 DFQATT and CDR2 SNEGSKA (reference sequence). J was trimmed by 0 bases and V by 5 bases; bases with no gene match: 3. There are 13 residues in the CDR3. As DNA, the CDR3 is TGCAGTGCTCCGGGACAGGTCTCCTACGAGCAGTACTTC. Its protein product is CSAPGQVSYEQYF.

The V call is TRBV6-6, the J call TRBJ2-2; 7 bases align to TRBD2. This CDR3 comprises 16 residues. The ends lost 5 bases at V and 4 bases at J; junction bases unmatched: 10. In germline, CDR1 is MNHNY, CDR2 SVGAGI (reference sequence). Here the CDR3 DNA reads TGTGCCAGCAGTAGAACAGGCGGGAGTTCCACCGGGGAGCTGTTTTTT. Translation gives CASSRTGGSSTGELFF.

The V gene is TRBV30, the J gene TRBJ1-3; D gene uncertain. The germline gives CDR1 GTSNPN, CDR2 SVGIG (reference sequence). The CDR3 loop spans 10 amino acids. V was clipped by 7 bases and J by 8 bases, with 9 bases between them. CDR3 sequence (DNA): TGTGCCTTAGGTCAGGACACCATATATTTT. Translation gives CALGQDTIYF.

This clonotype was observed many times. J is TRBJ2-5 and V is TRBV10-2; 11 positions agree with TRBD1. This CDR3 is 14 amino acids long. Germline V gene data show CDR1 as WSHSY and CDR2 as SAAADI. J was trimmed by 4 bases and V by 7 bases; bases with no gene match: 5. In nucleotides, the CDR3 is TGCGCCAGCATGGGACAGGGGGTAGGAGAGACCCAGTACTTC. It is translated as CASMGQGVGETQYF.

This clonotype was counted a few times. This chain links TRBV11-2 with TRBJ2-5, with 9 bases identical to TRBD2. The V gene end was trimmed by 5 bases and the J gene end by 5 bases; junction bases not matched to a gene: 6. The CDR3 is 14 residues long. CDR1 is SGHAT, CDR2 FQNNGV, per germline. For the CDR3, the DNA is TGTGCCAGCAGCCCAGCGGGAGGTCGGGAGACCCAGTACTTC. It translates to CASSPAGGRETQYF.

This clonotype has only a few counts. V is TRBV18 and J is TRBJ2-7, with 8 bases lining up with TRBD1. In germline, CDR1 is KGHSH, CDR2 LQKENI. CDR3 length: 15 residues. J lost 5 bases, V lost 4 bases, and 10 bases had no gene match. The CDR3, as DNA: TGTGCCAGCTCACACCCCGAGGACAGGGTCAACGAGCAGTACTTC. Translated: CASSHPEDRVNEQYF.

The genes are TRBV7-2 and TRBJ2-4; D unresolved. The CDR3 has 16 residues. Between the trimmed V and J ends, which lost 1 base and 3 bases, there was a span of 13 bases. Germline lookup yields CDR1 SGHTA and CDR2 FQGNSA. The CDR3 sequence is CASSLGGSISKNIQYF. In DNA, the CDR3 is TGTGCCAGCAGCTTAGGTGGCAGCATAAGCAAAAACATTCAGTACTTC.

This clonotype was found a few times. The chain is built from TRBV5-1 and TRBJ2-7, with D perhaps TRBD1 (5 bases). The CDR3 is 15 residues long. V lost 4 bases, J lost 1 base, and 15 bases lay in between. Germline-derived CDR1 and CDR2 are SGHRS and YFSETQ. CDR3 bases: TGCGCCAGCAGCGATCGCCGGACATCTTCCTACGAGCAGTACTTC. Translation: CASSDRRTSSYEQYF.

This clonotype was observed a handful of times. The V gene is TRBV7-3, the J gene TRBJ2-5; D could derive from TRBD1 or TRBD2 (7 bases each). V was pared by 4 bases and J by 5 bases, with 11 bases between. Per germline, CDR1 SGHTA and CDR2 FQGTGA. The CDR3 is made up of 13 amino acids. The CDR3 sequence: CASSCRGGETQYF. CDR3 DNA: TGTGCCAGCAGCTGCAGGGGGGGGGAGACCCAGTACTTC.

This clonotype was detected only a few times. This chain uses TRBV20-1 with TRBJ2-7; D might be TRBD2 (5 bases). Germline loops: CDR1 DFQATT, CDR2 SNEGSKA (reference sequence). The CDR3 runs 13 residues. V was cut by 4 bases and J by 9 bases, with 19 bases left in between. The CDR3 bases are TGCAGTGCTACCAAAGGTTGGGGAGAAGGGCAGTACTTC. Its protein product is CSATKGWGEGQYF.

The table lists this clonotype with a few counts. The rearrangement uses TRBV25-1 and TRBJ1-4; 8 positions agree with TRBD1. V was pared by 3 bases and J by 5 bases, with 17 bases of the junction left unmatched. The CDR3 extends over 19 amino acids. Germline-derived CDR1 and CDR2 are MGHDK and SYGVNS. The CDR3 DNA is TGTGCCAGCAGTGACCCCCTAGGGCAGGGGGCAGACGTGAATGAAAAACTGTTTTTT. It yields the protein CASSDPLGQGADVNEKLFF.

V is TRBV4-2 and J is TRBJ2-5; the match to TRBD2 covers 7 bases. V lost 0 bases to trimming and J lost 2 bases; unmatched junction nucleotides: 6. CDR3 length equals 16 residues. The V gene's germline CDR1 is LGHNA and CDR2 YNFKEQ. CDR3 in amino acids: CASSQDHAGAQETQYF. Written as DNA, the CDR3 is TGTGCCAGCAGCCAAGATCATGCGGGAGCACAAGAGACCCAGTACTTC.

The chain recombines TRBV7-8 with TRBJ2-7; D not certain. CDR1 and CDR2 (germline): SGHVS, FQNEAQ. V lost 4 bases, J lost 6 bases, and 7 bases lay in between. The CDR3 contains 11 residues. This CDR3 is CASSSAGEQYF. The CDR3 nucleotides are TGTGCCAGCAGCTCCGCTGGCGAGCAGTACTTC.

This clonotype was counted ten times or more. The CDR3 coding sequence is TGTGCCAGCAGCCCCCCCCTGCGGGAGGGCCGAAACATTCAGTACTTC. Translation: CASSPPLREGRNIQYF. V and J are TRBV7-8 and TRBJ2-4; 9 bases fit TRBD2. After removal of 5 bases from V and 6 bases from J, the junction contained 11 bases not matched to a gene. The germline CDR1 and CDR2 sequences are SGHVS and FQNEAQ. This CDR3 spans 16 amino acids.

This clonotype appeared many times. This chain uses TRBV18 with TRBJ2-1; TRBD2 matches at 7 bases. The V gene end was trimmed by 0 bases and the J gene end by 8 bases; junction bases not matched to a gene: 13. Germline values: CDR1 KGHSH, CDR2 LQKENI. This CDR3 comprises 17 residues. The CDR3 nucleotides are TGTGCCAGCTCACCACCCTTCGGGACTACCGGAGTCGATGAGCAGTTCTTC. This translates into CASSPPFGTTGVDEQFF.

The chain uses TRBV2 and TRBJ2-7; D may be TRBD2 (6 bases). Between the trimmed V and J ends, which lost 4 bases and 6 bases, there was a span of 19 bases. The CDR3 extends over 15 amino acids. Germline lookup yields CDR1 SNHLY and CDR2 FYNNEI. The CDR3 DNA follows: TGTGCCAGCAGTGGGGCCGGGACTCTTGCAGGCGAGCAGTACTTC. It translates to CASSGAGTLAGEQYF.

The chain employs TRBV20-1 and TRBJ2-2; 11 bases map to TRBD2. Losses at the gene ends were 5 bases for V and 3 bases for J; bases not matched to a gene: 11. This CDR3 is 17 amino acids long. CDR1 DFQATT and CDR2 SNEGSKA come from the germline V gene (reference sequence). The CDR3 nucleotides are TGCAGTGCTGGTGGGACTAGCGGTTCCGCGGACACCGGGGAGCTGTTTTTT. Translation: CSAGGTSGSADTGELFF.

The CDR3 coding sequence is TGTGCCAGCAGCTCGCTTCAGGGGGCAAGGAGGGAGACCCAGTACTTC. Translation gives CASSSLQGARRETQYF. V usage is TRBV11-1 and J usage is TRBJ2-5, with 8 bases identical to TRBD1. CDR1 and CDR2 from the germline V gene are SGHAT and FQDESV (reference sequence). After removal of 4 bases from V and 5 bases from J, the junction contained 12 bases not matched to a gene. CDR3 length: 16 amino acids.

The chain uses TRBV5-1 and TRBJ2-7, with 7 nucleotides matching TRBD2. The CDR3 has 16 residues. The J segment lost 1 base and the V segment lost 5 bases, leaving 12 bases of the junction unmatched. Germline loops: CDR1 SGHRS, CDR2 YFSETQ. In nucleotides, the CDR3 is TGCGCCAGCAGTAACGAGCGGGGCCTATTTTCCTACGAGCAGTACTTC. This sequence encodes CASSNERGLFSYEQYF. The full variable domain, rest sourced from reference TRBV5-1 and TRBJ2-7, is KAGVTQTPRYLIKTRGQQVTLSCSPISGHRSVSWYQQTPGQGLQFLFEYFSETQRNKGNFPGRFSGRQFSNSRSEMNVSTLELGDSALYLCASSNERGLFSYEQYFGPGTRLTVT.

This clonotype was recorded a few times. A read error may account for a junction end that differs from germline. The chain is built from TRBV6-2 or TRBV6-3 and TRBJ2-1; perhaps TRBD2 as D (5 bases). This CDR3 region has 13 residues. The germline V gene encodes CDR1 MNHEY and CDR2 SVGEGT. The CDR3: CASREDGTRTPYF. CDR3 nucleotides: TGTGCCAGCAGAGAGGACGGCACTAGGACCCCGTACTTC.

This sequence joins TRBV5-1 and TRBJ2-3, with 8 bases aligning to TRBD2. Germline CDR1 is SGHRS and CDR2 is YFSETQ. Trimming took 4 bases from V and 2 from J; bases not matched to a gene: 6. The CDR3 runs 15 residues. The CDR3, as DNA: TGCGCCAGCAGCAATCAAGCGGGAGCCACAGATACGCAGTATTTT. Amino acids: CASSNQAGATDTQYF. Full variable domain (remainder filled in from reference TRBV5-1 and TRBJ2-3): KAGVTQTPRYLIKTRGQQVTLSCSPISGHRSVSWYQQTPGQGLQFLFEYFSETQRNKGNFPGRFSGRQFSNSRSEMNVSTLELGDSALYLCASSNQAGATDTQYFGPGTRLTVL.

The CDR3 coding sequence is TGCGCCAGCAGCTTGACGGCGGGAGGAATCAATGAGCAGTTCTTC. Translating gives CASSLTAGGINEQFF. The J gene is TRBJ2-1, the V gene TRBV5-1; 8 bases align to TRBD2. The CDR3 runs 15 residues. Germline V lookup: CDR1 SGHRS, CDR2 YFSETQ. The trim removed 1 base at V and 6 bases at J, leaving 6 bases unmatched.

This clonotype was observed at least ten times. The CDR3 region has the DNA TGCAGTGCTAGAGACCCCAGGGGATTTGACGAGCAGTACTTC. It encodes CSARDPRGFDEQYF. The rearrangement joins TRBV20-1 to TRBJ2-7; a weak D match, TRBD1 (6 bases). CDR1 and CDR2 (germline): DFQATT, SNEGSKA (reference sequence). With 0 bases removed from V and 5 bases from J, the gap between germline ends came to 14 bases. The CDR3 is 14 amino acids.

This clonotype was seen a handful of times. This sequence joins TRBV30 and TRBJ2-7; 9 bases map to TRBD1. V was clipped by 2 bases and J by 3 bases; unmatched bases: 8. The V gene's germline CDR1 is GTSNPN and CDR2 SVGIG (reference sequence). The CDR3 spans 15 residues. The CDR3 sequence: CAWSTRDRELYEQYF. The CDR3 bases are TGTGCCTGGAGTACCCGGGACAGGGAACTCTACGAGCAGTACTTC.

This clonotype was observed many times. In DNA form, the CDR3 reads TGTGCCAGCAGTTTGCAGGGACCGGGTAGAAACACCATATATTTT. Protein product: CASSLQGPGRNTIYF. The chain couples TRBV28 to TRBJ1-3; D is perhaps TRBD1 (5 bases). Germline CDR1 is MDHEN and CDR2 is SYDVKM. The CDR3 totals 15 residues. V was shortened by 3 bases and J by 5 bases, with 14 bases between the two germline ends.

This sequence joins TRBV11-2 and TRBJ1-2; D may be TRBD1 (6 bases). CDR1 is SGHAT, CDR2 FQNNGV, per germline. The CDR3 covers 14 residues. V dropped 0 bases and J dropped 8 bases, with 13 bases sitting between them. CDR3 region: CASSLDVTGFGYTF. The CDR3 bases are TGTGCCAGCAGCTTAGACGTAACAGGGTTCGGCTACACCTTC.

This clonotype was counted between two and nine times. The chain has TRBV12-3 or TRBV12-4 and TRBJ2-7, with a possible D match to TRBD2 (5 bases). V shed 8 bases and J shed 7 bases, with 21 bases lying between them. The CDR3 length is 14 residues. This chain's CDR3 is CASGNREARGEQYF. As DNA, the CDR3 is TGTGCCAGCGGAAACCGGGAAGCCCGAGGAGAGCAGTACTTC.

The chain recombines TRBV10-3 with TRBJ2-3; no reliable D call. This CDR3 spans 12 amino acids. The germline V and J ends were trimmed by 8 bases and 2 bases, with 8 bases remaining between them. In germline, CDR1 is ENHRY, CDR2 SYGVKD. The chain's CDR3 is CAIGRNTDTQYF. The CDR3 nucleotides read TGTGCCATCGGCCGTAACACAGATACGCAGTATTTT.